The rows below give T cell receptor beta chains drawn from one sample of a study of blood T cell repertoires in COVID-19. Assay used: immunoSEQ multiplex PCR; TCRdb lists only in-frame clones, some missing. The sample contains around 150,000 clones, around 93% of which appear only once. The sample taken for sequencing was peripheral blood. The receptors were gathered from a woman in her 50s with acute or convalescent COVID-19. The CDR3 runs from the conserved cysteine through the conserved F or W. Each record gives: J gene, clone size, V gene, D gene, CDR3 DNA, CDR3 protein. D genes are given only for firm matches. Size values are once, few and many counts, or a class for expanded clones, and some rows have none.

j_gene: TRBJ1-3
abundance: -
v_gene: TRBV7-9
d_gene: -
CDR3nt: TGTGCCAGCAGCTCCACCTCTAGGGGATCAAACACCATATATTTT
CDR3aa: CASSSTSRGSNTIYF

j_gene: TRBJ2-3
abundance: -
v_gene: TRBV7-9
d_gene: -
CDR3nt: TGTGCCAGCAGCTTAGAGGGGAGCACAGATACGCAGTATTTT
CDR3aa: CASSLEGSTDTQYF

j_gene: TRBJ1-3
abundance: -
v_gene: TRBV18
d_gene: -
CDR3nt: TGTGCCAGCTCACCCTGGCAGGGCGGGAGAGACTCAACTGGAAACACCATATATTTT
CDR3aa: CASSPWQGGRDSTGNTIYF

j_gene: TRBJ1-1
abundance: once
v_gene: TRBV6-2/TRBV6-3
d_gene: -
CDR3nt: TGTGCCAGCAGTTATAAGATGGACAGCGACATTGAGAGGAACACTGAAGCTTTCTTT
CDR3aa: CASSYKMDSDIERNTEAFF

j_gene: TRBJ1-3
abundance: -
v_gene: TRBV11-2
d_gene: -
CDR3nt: TGTGCCAGCAGCCCTGGACAGCCGAGGGCTGGAAACACCATATATTTT
CDR3aa: CASSPGQPRAGNTIYF

j_gene: TRBJ2-2
abundance: -
v_gene: TRBV5-1
d_gene: TRBD2
CDR3nt: TGCGCCAGCAGCCAATATACTGGGACTAAGGACACCGGGGAGCTGTTTTTT
CDR3aa: CASSQYTGTKDTGELFF

j_gene: TRBJ2-5
abundance: -
v_gene: TRBV11-2
d_gene: -
CDR3nt: TGTGCCAGCAGCTGGGCGGGCTTCCAAGAGACCCAGTACTTC
CDR3aa: CASSWAGFQETQYF

j_gene: TRBJ1-2
abundance: -
v_gene: TRBV7-9
d_gene: TRBD1
CDR3nt: TGTGCCAGCAGCTTAGGAGGGACAGGATGGTATGGCTACACCTTC
CDR3aa: CASSLGGTGWYGYTF

j_gene: TRBJ2-1
abundance: -
v_gene: TRBV25-1
d_gene: TRBD1
CDR3nt: TGTGCCAGCAGTGGGACAGGGGTCGCCTACAATGAGCAGTTCTTC
CDR3aa: CASSGTGVAYNEQFF

j_gene: TRBJ1-4
abundance: -
v_gene: TRBV4-1
d_gene: -
CDR3nt: TGCGCCAGCAGCCAAGACGCGGCCGTCTACGGAAAACTGTTTTTT
CDR3aa: CASSQDAAVYGKLFF

j_gene: TRBJ1-2
abundance: -
v_gene: TRBV4-3
d_gene: -
CDR3nt: TGCGCCAGCAGCCAAGATGTATTTACGGGTAACTATGGCTACACCTTC
CDR3aa: CASSQDVFTGNYGYTF

j_gene: TRBJ2-7
abundance: -
v_gene: TRBV4-1
d_gene: TRBD1
CDR3nt: TGCGCCAGCAGCCTAACAGGGGGTTACGAGCAGTACTTC
CDR3aa: CASSLTGGYEQYF

j_gene: TRBJ2-7
abundance: -
v_gene: TRBV28
d_gene: TRBD2
CDR3nt: TGTGCCAGCAGTCTCCTACTAGCGGGAGTGGGGCAGTACTTC
CDR3aa: CASSLLLAGVGQYF

j_gene: TRBJ2-1
abundance: -
v_gene: TRBV11-2
d_gene: TRBD1
CDR3nt: TGTGCCAGCAGCTTGGACAGGGGGCGTTACAATGAGCAGTTCTTC
CDR3aa: CASSLDRGRYNEQFF

j_gene: TRBJ2-7
abundance: -
v_gene: TRBV4-1
d_gene: TRBD2
CDR3nt: TGCGCCAGCAGCCCATCCGGGACTACCCCCTACGAGCAGTACTTC
CDR3aa: CASSPSGTTPYEQYF

j_gene: TRBJ1-1
abundance: -
v_gene: TRBV10-3
d_gene: TRBD1
CDR3nt: TGTGCCATTCAGGGGACAGGGAACACTGAAGCTTTCTTT
CDR3aa: CAIQGTGNTEAFF

j_gene: TRBJ2-7
abundance: -
v_gene: TRBV20-1
d_gene: TRBD2
CDR3nt: TGCAGTGCTAGTGGGGTAGCGGGGCACTACGAGCAGTACTTC
CDR3aa: CSASGVAGHYEQYF

j_gene: TRBJ2-1
abundance: once
v_gene: TRBV3-1/TRBV3-2
d_gene: TRBD2
CDR3nt: TGTGCCAGCAGCCAAGTAACAGCGGGAGTACGGTTCTTC
CDR3aa: CASSQVTAGVRFF

j_gene: TRBJ2-2
abundance: -
v_gene: TRBV11-1
d_gene: -
CDR3nt: TGTGCCAGCAGCCCAAGTCAGGGTTACACCGGGGAGCTGTTTTTT
CDR3aa: CASSPSQGYTGELFF

j_gene: TRBJ2-1
abundance: once
v_gene: TRBV4-1
d_gene: TRBD1
CDR3nt: TGCGCCAGCAGCCACCCGGGACAGAGAAACGAGCAGTTCTTC
CDR3aa: CASSHPGQRNEQFF

j_gene: TRBJ2-5
abundance: -
v_gene: TRBV6-5
d_gene: -
CDR3nt: TGTGCCAGCACCCTAGGGGGCCAAGAGACCCAGTACTTC
CDR3aa: CASTLGGQETQYF

j_gene: TRBJ2-1
abundance: -
v_gene: TRBV4-3
d_gene: -
CDR3nt: TGCGCCAGCAGCCACCATTTGCAGGGGAATGGGCAGTTCTTC
CDR3aa: CASSHHLQGNGQFF

j_gene: TRBJ2-5
abundance: -
v_gene: TRBV29-1
d_gene: -
CDR3nt: TGCAGCGTTGAAGAGGAGAGGGACCAAGAGACCCAGTACTTC
CDR3aa: CSVEEERDQETQYF

j_gene: TRBJ1-1
abundance: -
v_gene: TRBV28
d_gene: -
CDR3nt: TGTGCCAGCAGTTCAGGGTACAACACTGAAGCTTTCTTT
CDR3aa: CASSSGYNTEAFF

j_gene: TRBJ2-7
abundance: once
v_gene: TRBV25-1
d_gene: -
CDR3nt: TGTGCCAGCAGTGAGGGGGGGCACGAGCAGTACTTC
CDR3aa: CASSEGGHEQYF

j_gene: TRBJ2-3
abundance: -
v_gene: TRBV9
d_gene: TRBD2
CDR3nt: TGTGCCAGCAGCAGCGGGACTAGCGGGGGCCAAGATACGCAGTATTTT
CDR3aa: CASSSGTSGGQDTQYF

j_gene: TRBJ1-2
abundance: once
v_gene: TRBV30
d_gene: -
CDR3nt: TGTGCCTGGACCGGGATGAATGGCTACACCTTC
CDR3aa: CAWTGMNGYTF

j_gene: TRBJ2-7
abundance: -
v_gene: TRBV5-6
d_gene: TRBD1
CDR3nt: TGTGCCAGCGGATTAACTGACAGGGCGGGTGAGCAGTACTTC
CDR3aa: CASGLTDRAGEQYF

j_gene: TRBJ1-2
abundance: -
v_gene: TRBV29-1
d_gene: -
CDR3nt: TGCAGCGTTGCGGACAGCTCATTTGCTACGCTTAACTATGGCTACACCTTC
CDR3aa: CSVADSSFATLNYGYTF

j_gene: TRBJ2-6
abundance: once
v_gene: TRBV21-1
d_gene: -
CDR3nt: TGTGCCAGCAGCAGCAGGGGAAGGTACTCTGGGGCCAACGTCCTGACTTTC
CDR3aa: CASSSRGRYSGANVLTF

j_gene: TRBJ2-1
abundance: -
v_gene: TRBV19
d_gene: -
CDR3nt: TGTGCCAGTAGTATAAAGAAGCTAGCGAGTGAGCAGTTCTTC
CDR3aa: CASSIKKLASEQFF

j_gene: TRBJ1-5
abundance: -
v_gene: TRBV19
d_gene: TRBD1
CDR3nt: TGTGCCAGTCGCCTACGACAGGGGGAACGTCAGCCCCAGCATTTT
CDR3aa: CASRLRQGERQPQHF

j_gene: TRBJ2-1
abundance: -
v_gene: TRBV4-3
d_gene: -
CDR3nt: TGCGCCAGCAGCCAAGGACTACCCCTGGGAGATGAGCAGTTCTTC
CDR3aa: CASSQGLPLGDEQFF

j_gene: TRBJ2-2
abundance: -
v_gene: TRBV20-1
d_gene: TRBD2
CDR3nt: TGCAGTGCTAGTAGGTCTAGCGGGAGATTCGCCGGGGAGCTGTTTTTT
CDR3aa: CSASRSSGRFAGELFF